The present entry profiles one T cell receptor beta chain with its context. This clone's antigen is unknown. No base quality values were provided; no much bigger clone lies one nucleotide off. The data derive from a study of blood T cell repertoires in COVID-19 (dated by TCRdb to about 2020). With regard to the full study: Collaborator samples came from the United States, Italy and Spain and covered acute and convalescent phases of COVID-19. The prospective study material was composed of cDNA or gDNA derived from T cells, B-cell-depleted T cells, or PBMCs. Deeply sampled blood TCRbeta repertoires from subjects exposed to, actively infected with, or recovered from COVID-19 were included in the dataset. The repertoires were released in a freely available public database intended as a resource for research on the immune response to SARS-CoV-2. Where available, HLA class I and class II types were obtained from metadata supplied by the sample provider rather than from assay-based typing. Sample metadata almost always included a de-identified subject ID, COVID-19 status, age in years and sex. The samples were drawn from the first 160 participants of the ongoing ImmuneRACE study and from more than 1,000 subjects provided by 6 global collaborators.

Whole blood was collected in K2EDTA tubes by collaborating institutions according to the institutions' own protocols. Collaborator samples were shipped for TCRbeta analysis as frozen whole blood, isolated PBMCs, or DNA extracted from either sample type. The germline ends are 13 bases apart after V is trimmed by 1 base and J by 9 bases. From the cysteine up to the phenylalanine, the CDR3 has a length of 15 residues. The only DNA kept is the CDR3, 45 bases in frame from the first base. From a lookup of the germline V gene (reference sequence), CDR1 and CDR2 are LGHDT and YNNKEL. Points the paper makes about the study in general: Clinical and demographic metadata were provided uncurated, with the amount varying by source and participant.

The immunoSEQ Assay, a bias-controlled multiplex PCR, was used to amplify TCRbeta CDR3 regions from genomic DNA. Turning to the authors' computational methods: Nucleated cell counts per sample were estimated from amplification of reference gene primers within the assay. Sequence reads were collapsed and filtered to measure the absolute abundance of every unique TCRbeta CDR3 rearrangement. Productive Simpson clonality was computed per sample as the square root of Simpson's diversity index over productive rearrangements. The source is immuneACCESS, and TCRdb retained only in-frame sequences with V and J called. Part of the clones is not carried over; for the studies checked, unresolved V genes explain less than half of this, and the remainder is unexplained. V and J calls and clone size are given by that table; D and trimming were obtained from the DNA. In all, the sample holds nearly 110,000 clones, and about 64% of those were seen once. The ten top clones hold 0.8% to 1% of the sample.

Sequenced: peripheral blood. This TCR was sampled from a human donor with acute or convalescent COVID-19. The donor label of this sample is uncertain. This sequence uses TRBV3-1 (or the pseudogene TRBV3-2) and TRBJ1-6, and the D gene may be TRBD1, 6 bases matching. The DNA sequence reads TGTGCCAGCAGCCAAGGAGTTACAGGGAGTTCACCCCTCCACTTT. Translated, this gives CASSQGVTGSSPLHF.